This TCR beta chain was sequenced for a study of cytomegalovirus exposure and HLA in healthy donors. This clone was seen a single time. V lost 0 bases, J lost 7 bases, and 10 bases lay in between. Germline CDR1 is MNHNY and CDR2 is SVGAGI (reference sequence). This CDR3 has 14 amino acids. A multiplex PCR was run with 60 Vbeta primers and 13 Jbeta primers. This table comes from immunoSEQ multiplex PCR, and its TCRdb copy is limited to in-frame clones, with some not included. The sample lists 150,000 to 200,000 clones, around 80% occurring once. Sequenced material: PBMCs. The rearrangement uses TRBV6-6 and TRBJ2-1; D is ambiguous. This clonotype was obtained from a woman aged 18-29 years in good health and CMV-seropositive. The CDR3 sequence is CASSYSTPPNEQFF. The CDR3 region has the DNA TGTGCCAGCAGTTACTCGACTCCTCCGAATGAGCAGTTCTTC.